What follows are 6 T cell receptor beta chains derived from one specimen sequenced in a study of cytotoxic CD8 clonotypes in ibrutinib-treated CLL. Libraries were prepared by immunoSEQ multiplex PCR; TCRdb keeps only in-frame clonotypes and omits some of them. This sample has approximately 300,000 clones, with about 80% found just once. The starting material was PBMCs, obtained before ibrutinib treatment. All receptors come from a human donor with chronic lymphocytic leukemia.

The J gene is TRBJ2-5, the V gene TRBV7-9; D is uncertain. V lost 2 bases and J lost 5, with 15 bases in between. Germline CDR1 and CDR2: SEHNR and FQNEAQ (reference sequence). The CDR3 spans 15 residues. CDR3 loop: CASSLPFLGSETQYF. The CDR3, as DNA: TGTGCCAGCAGCTTACCCTTTCTGGGTAGCGAGACCCAGTACTTC.

This clone was counted only a few times. The J gene is TRBJ1-4, the V gene TRBV19; no clear D gene. The CDR3 totals 11 residues. Per the germline V gene, CDR1 is LNHDA and CDR2 is SQIVND (reference sequence). The V end was cut by 7 bases, the J end by 5 bases, with 5 bases between. CDR3 region: CASTPNEKLFF. Written as DNA, the CDR3 is TGTGCCAGTACTCCAAATGAAAAACTGTTTTTT.

The gene calls are TRBV5-1 and TRBJ2-7; TRBD2 might be the D (5 bases). The germline CDR1 and CDR2 sequences are SGHRS and YFSETQ. This CDR3 comprises 15 residues. V dropped 0 bases and J dropped 2 bases, with 12 bases sitting between them. The CDR3 reads CASSLEPSSPYEQYF. For the CDR3, the DNA is TGCGCCAGCAGCTTGGAACCTAGCTCCCCCTACGAGCAGTACTTC.

The chain combines TRBV5-6 with TRBJ1-2; maybe TRBD1 (5 bases). Germline V gene lookup returns CDR1 SGHDT and CDR2 YYEEEE. Trimming shortened V by 4 bases and J by 9 bases, and 13 bases separated the two germline ends. This CDR3 spans 12 amino acids. CDR3 sequence (DNA): TGTGCCAGCAGCGGAGACAGACTGAGCTACACCTTC. Residues: CASSGDRLSYTF.

The chain joins TRBV2 to TRBJ1-2, with D unclear. V lost 6 bases and J 1 base, leaving 15 bases between the germline ends. Germline V CDR1 and CDR2: SNHLY, FYNNEI. The CDR3 sequence is 15 residues long. Here the CDR3 reads CASRETTNLNYGYTF. The CDR3 nucleotides read TGTGCCAGCAGAGAGACCACAAACCTTAACTATGGCTACACCTTC.

This clone was seen just once. The chain couples TRBV6-1 to TRBJ2-1; 10 nucleotides align to TRBD2. Germline assignment: CDR1 MNHNS and CDR2 SASEGT. The CDR3 totals 17 residues. J gave up 7 bases and V 4 bases, and 13 bases lay outside the gene matches. The CDR3 loop is CASSVHPVAGGVNEQFF. As DNA, the CDR3 is TGTGCCAGCAGTGTTCATCCGGTAGCGGGAGGAGTAAATGAGCAGTTCTTC.